Detailed here is one T cell receptor beta chain. CDR1 is LNHDA and CDR2 is SQIVND in the germline V gene (reference sequence). V trimming: 5 bases; J trimming: 2 bases; junction bases outside the gene matches: 8. The CDR3 sequence is 15 residues long. The sample is drawn from a study of blood T cell repertoires in COVID-19. About the research overall: Italy, Spain and the United States were the sources of the convalescent and acute COVID-19 samples.

Living in 25 or so US areas, the participants were between 18 and 89 years of age. Recovered status in Cohort 3 required two negative PCRs, clearance, or symptom resolution. Sequencing was performed with immunoSEQ multiplex PCR; in TCRdb, only in-frame clones are kept and a portion is missing. Among about 380,000 clones listed, 88% were seen once. The genes are TRBV19 and TRBJ2-7; 8 nucleotides align to TRBD1. The sequence was collected from a woman aged 18-29 years who had recovered from COVID-19. Sequencing input: PBMCs or T cells enriched from blood (not recorded which). The CDR3 is CASSGTGTGTYEQYF. CDR3 coding DNA: TGTGCCAGTAGTGGTACCGGGACAGGAACCTACGAGCAGTACTTC. The full variable domain, rest sourced from reference TRBV19 and TRBJ2-7, is DGGITQSPKYLFRKEGQNVTLSCEQNLNHDAMYWYRQDPGQGLRLIYYSQIVNDFQKGDIAEGYSVSREKKESFPLTVTSAQKNPTAFYLCASSGTGTGTYEQYFGPGTRLTVT.